This T cell receptor beta chain is from a study of long-term antiretroviral therapy in people with HIV. The study, taken as a whole, reports: Comparison with controls showed narrower CDR3 length ranges in HIV repertoires.

Each HIV-infected participant was given treatment in the United States. In regard to this clone: Its antigen is undetermined.

Germline assignment: CDR1 MGHDK and CDR2 SYGVNS. This CDR3 spans 15 amino acids. Trimming cost V 2 bases and J 6 bases, with 17 bases left between them. The assay, immunoSEQ v3.0, was run at survey level. Sequencing was performed with immunoSEQ multiplex PCR; in TCRdb, only in-frame clones are kept and a portion is missing. Here the sample spans some 20,000 clones, around 82% being singletons. The sequences come from unsorted PBMCs, collected less than 2.5 years after starting antiretroviral therapy. The chain combines TRBV25-1 with TRBJ2-7; D tentatively reads TRBD1 or TRBD2 (5 bases each). This TCR derives from a man aged 35 to 55 with HIV. CDR3 in amino acids: CASSEIWGRRVEQYF. DNA for the CDR3: TGTGCCAGCAGTGAAATTTGGGGACGCCGGGTCGAGCAGTACTTC.